This TCR beta chain was recovered during a study of cytomegalovirus exposure and HLA in healthy donors. The overall study: Approximately 83 million unique TCRs from HLA-typed donors were held in an early data release.

General observations from the study: Analyzed later, most CMV-associated TCR beta chains appeared HLA-restricted. Per a prior analysis, the majority of TCR beta V segments were productive roughly 90% or roughly 30% of the time.

Use of 60 Vbeta and 13 Jbeta primers characterized the PCR. Generated by immunoSEQ multiplex PCR, the TCRdb table keeps only in-frame clones and is missing some. The data show 100,000 to 150,000 clones, 80% to 90% seen once. This CDR3 is built from 15 residues. Germline CDR1 and CDR2: SGHNT and YYREEE (reference sequence). Unmatched junction bases numbered 4, after V lost 2 bases and J lost 0 bases. About this clone: The antigen is not known.

The chain has TRBV5-4 and TRBJ1-1, with 7 bases matching TRBD1. The specimen sequenced was PBMCs. This TCR was sampled from a woman between 18 and 29 years old in good health and CMV-seropositive. The CDR3 DNA follows: TGTGCCAGCAGCTTCCCGGGACAGATGAACACTGAAGCTTTCTTT. Protein product: CASSFPGQMNTEAFF.